Listed below are T cell receptor beta chains from one sample, sequenced in a study of blood T cells in healthy people across ages. TCRdb passed the 5' RACE reads through MiXCR, listing each CDR3 protein once. The repertoire holds hundreds of thousands of distinct CDR3 sequences, with approximately 25% as singletons. This same sample was also taken into another study, of T cells of mothers and their children.

Input material: blood. The source is a boy between 10 and 17 years old in good health. The CDR3 runs from the conserved cysteine through the conserved F or W. D genes are given only for firm matches. The size entry is marked missing in some rows and otherwise reads once, few, many or a size class.

V gene	D gene	J gene	clone size	CDR3 protein	CDR3 DNA
TRBV7-9	TRBD1	TRBJ1-2	few	CASSYGQGANYGYTF	TGTGCCAGCAGCTACGGACAGGGAGCTAACTATGGCTACACCTTC
TRBV11-1	TRBD2	TRBJ2-3	-	CASSLEAGTSTDTQYF	TGTGCCAGCAGCTTAGAAGCGGGGACTAGCACAGATACGCAGTATTTT
TRBV6-2/TRBV6-3	-	TRBJ2-1	few	CASRTAVNDNSYNEQFF	TGTGCCAGCAGGACAGCAGTTAACGACAACTCCTACAATGAGCAGTTCTTC
TRBV27	-	TRBJ1-4	-	CASSPPGRNEKLFF	TGTGCCAGCAGTCCTCCGGGACGGAATGAAAAACTGTTTTTT
TRBV19	-	TRBJ2-7	-	CASSNRDGYEQYF	TGTGCCAGTAGTAACCGGGACGGCTACGAGCAGTACTTC
TRBV20-1	-	TRBJ2-7	-	CSARGERYEQYF	TGCAGTGCTAGAGGTGAAAGGTACGAGCAGTACTTC
TRBV12-3/TRBV12-4	-	TRBJ1-3	-	CASSLESSGNTIYF	TGTGCCAGCAGTTTAGAAAGCTCTGGAAACACCATATATTTT
TRBV5-1	-	TRBJ2-1	few	CASSDYPDEQFF	TGCGCCAGCTCAGACTATCCCGATGAGCAGTTCTTC
TRBV5-6	TRBD1	TRBJ2-7	-	CASSFVPGQGLIYEQYF	TGTGCCAGCAGCTTTGTCCCGGGACAGGGTTTAATCTACGAGCAGTACTTC
TRBV7-2	-	TRBJ2-7	-	CASIALSGNYEQYF	TGTGCCAGCATCGCCCTTAGCGGAAACTACGAGCAGTACTTC
TRBV20-1	-	TRBJ1-4	-	CSARPTPGTTNEKLFF	TGCAGTGCTAGACCGACCCCCGGGACAACTAATGAAAAACTGTTTTTT
TRBV29-1	-	TRBJ2-7	-	CSVGDGAEHEQYF	TGCAGCGTTGGGGACGGGGCCGAACACGAGCAGTACTTC
TRBV7-9	TRBD1	TRBJ1-3	-	CASTDRDNTIYF	TGTGCCAGCACGGACAGGGACAACACCATATATTTT
TRBV7-3	TRBD2	TRBJ2-2	-	CASSLGAGVGTGELFF	TGTGCCAGCAGCTTAGGCGCGGGAGTGGGCACCGGGGAGCTGTTTTTT
TRBV4-1	-	TRBJ2-7	-	CASSQGPLEPPYEQYF	TGCGCCAGCAGCCAAGGGCCTCTAGAACCCCCCTACGAGCAGTACTTC
TRBV20-1	-	TRBJ2-3	few	CSARDRISGRTDTQYF	TGCAGTGCTAGAGATCGGATTAGCGGACGCACAGATACGCAGTATTTT
TRBV5-6	TRBD1	TRBJ2-7	-	CASSLQGANEQYF	TGTGCCAGCAGCTTGCAGGGGGCTAACGAGCAGTACTTC
TRBV20-1	TRBD2	TRBJ2-1	few	CSARDLFSGSLNEQFF	TGCAGTGCTAGAGATCTTTTTAGCGGGAGCTTGAATGAGCAGTTCTTC
TRBV6-1	-	TRBJ2-5	-	CASSDTGRIEETQYF	TGTGCCAGCAGTGACACGGGACGGATTGAAGAGACCCAGTACTTC
TRBV24-1	TRBD2	TRBJ2-5	once	CATSEGLADLEIQETQYF	TGTGCCACCAGTGAAGGACTAGCGGACTTAGAGATCCAAGAGACCCAGTACTTC
TRBV2	-	TRBJ2-2	many	CASSRGDGMYTGELFF	TGTGCCAGCAGCAGAGGGGACGGGATGTACACCGGGGAGCTGTTTTTT
TRBV12-3/TRBV12-4	TRBD1	TRBJ1-2	-	CASSPTGVYGYTF	TGTGCCAGCAGTCCGACAGGGGTATATGGCTACACCTTC
TRBV20-1	TRBD1	TRBJ1-1	-	CSAPGGAGAFF	TGCAGTGCGCCAGGGGGCGCGGGTGCTTTCTTT
TRBV25-1	TRBD1	TRBJ2-5	-	CASSGKTGGWETQYF	TGTGCCAGCAGTGGCAAGACAGGGGGCTGGGAGACCCAGTACTTC
TRBV4-1	-	TRBJ1-2	few	CASSQGLGTGYDGYTF	TGCGCCAGCAGCCAAGGGCTAGGAACAGGGTATGATGGCTACACCTTC
TRBV20-1	-	TRBJ2-1	few	CSARDAGTLSSYNEQFF	TGCAGTGCTAGAGACGCAGGGACTTTGAGCTCCTACAATGAGCAGTTCTTC
TRBV5-1	-	TRBJ2-1	-	CASSPFPGYNEQFF	TGCGCCAGCAGCCCGTTCCCGGGTTACAATGAGCAGTTCTTC
TRBV12-3/TRBV12-4	-	TRBJ1-4	-	CASSLGGSSNEKLFF	TGTGCCAGCAGTTTAGGGGGCAGCTCAAATGAAAAACTGTTTTTT
TRBV28	-	TRBJ1-1	many	CASSSGLMNTEAFF	TGTGCCAGCAGTTCGGGACTGATGAACACTGAAGCTTTCTTT
TRBV4-1	TRBD2	TRBJ2-1	-	CASSHSAGGGKEQFF	TGCGCCAGCAGCCATTCTGCGGGAGGGGGCAAAGAGCAGTTCTTC
TRBV3-1	-	TRBJ1-5	few	CASSQVPGNQPQHF	TGTGCCAGCAGCCAAGTCCCTGGCAATCAGCCCCAGCATTTT
TRBV4-1	TRBD1	TRBJ1-2	-	CASSHGTGARGYTF	TGCGCCAGCAGCCATGGGACAGGGGCTAGAGGCTACACCTTC
TRBV7-2	TRBD2	TRBJ2-1	-	CASSSSSGRASNEQFF	TGTGCCAGCAGCTCGTCTAGCGGGAGGGCGAGTAATGAGCAGTTCTTC
TRBV9	TRBD2	TRBJ2-1	-	CASSPRSSGRWNEQFF	TGTGCCAGCAGCCCCAGGTCCAGCGGGAGATGGAATGAGCAGTTCTTC
TRBV24-1	TRBD1	TRBJ2-1	many	CATSDPGTAKDGYNEQFF	TGTGCCACCAGTGATCCAGGGACAGCCAAAGATGGATACAATGAGCAGTTCTTC
TRBV7-2	TRBD2	TRBJ2-1	few	CASTPGGGAGNEQFF	TGTGCCAGCACCCCTGGCGGGGGGGCTGGGAATGAGCAGTTCTTC
TRBV7-3	TRBD1	TRBJ2-1	few	CASSNTGGNEQFF	TGTGCCAGCAGTAATACAGGGGGCAATGAGCAGTTCTTC
TRBV7-9	-	TRBJ2-1	-	CASSLTGTSPNNEQFF	TGTGCCAGCAGCTTAACCGGGACGTCCCCTAACAATGAGCAGTTCTTC
TRBV5-1	-	TRBJ2-1	-	CASSLEASYNEQFF	TGCGCCAGCAGCTTGGAGGCCTCCTACAATGAGCAGTTCTTC
TRBV25-1	TRBD1	TRBJ2-3	-	CASSEYGDRPDTQYF	TGTGCCAGCAGTGAATATGGGGACAGACCAGATACGCAGTATTTT
TRBV2	-	TRBJ1-1	-	CARGTKNTEAFF	TGTGCCAGGGGCACCAAGAACACTGAAGCTTTCTTT
TRBV20-1	-	TRBJ2-2	-	CSARGPRGTGELFF	TGCAGTGCTAGGGGGCCGCGGGGCACCGGGGAGCTGTTTTTT
TRBV12-3/TRBV12-4	-	TRBJ1-1	-	CASSPLDGNTEAFF	TGTGCCAGCAGCCCCTTGGATGGAAACACTGAAGCTTTCTTT
TRBV18	-	TRBJ2-7	-	CASSPPSQASYEQYF	TGTGCCAGCTCACCACCGTCCCAGGCCTCCTACGAGCAGTACTTC
TRBV21-1	-	TRBJ1-5	-	CACVGQGNNQPQHF	-
TRBV4-3	-	TRBJ1-2	-	CASSQSGAYGYTF	TGCGCCAGCAGCCAAAGTGGAGCCTATGGCTACACCTTC